The 16 T cell receptor beta chains below come from one sample, sequenced in a study of control samples from healthy donors and cancer patients. Libraries were prepared by immunoSEQ multiplex PCR; TCRdb keeps only in-frame clonotypes and omits some of them. There are 55,000 to 75,000 clones in the sample; roughly 86% occur only once, and approximately 2.3% lies in the top ten. Sequences were obtained from PBMCs. The receptors derive from a woman aged 50 to 65 with head and neck cancer.

The rearrangement joins TRBV5-1 to TRBJ2-5; TRBD1 is a possible D gene (5 bases). Germline values: CDR1 SGHRS, CDR2 YFSETQ. The CDR3 runs 12 residues. V was clipped by 3 bases and J by 5 bases, with 8 bases between them. CDR3: CASSSGWETQYF. The DNA for the CDR3 is TGCGCCAGCAGCTCAGGGTGGGAGACCCAGTACTTC.

This clone was found once. This sequence joins TRBV6-2 or TRBV6-3 and TRBJ1-1; no firm D call. The germline V and J ends were trimmed by 3 bases and 5 bases, with 10 bases remaining between them. CDR3 length: 13 amino acids. Germline V lookup: CDR1 MNHEY, CDR2 SVGEGT. The CDR3 reads CASSYTKGTEAFF. CDR3 nucleotides: TGTGCCAGCAGTTATACCAAAGGGACTGAAGCTTTCTTT.

This chain connects TRBV5-1 to TRBJ1-1; no reliable D call. Germline V gene lookup returns CDR1 SGHRS and CDR2 YFSETQ. The CDR3 consists of 12 residues. The V and J ends lost 2 bases and 3 bases respectively, with 5 bases between them. For the CDR3, the DNA is TGCGCCAGCAGCTTTTCGGACACTGAAGCTTTCTTT. Translating it yields CASSFSDTEAFF.

V gene TRBV27 combines with J gene TRBJ1-4, with D perhaps TRBD1 (6 bases). There are 15 residues in the CDR3. CDR1 is MNHEY, CDR2 SMNVEV, per germline (reference sequence). Trimming took off 6 bases at V and 7 bases at J, with 18 bases between the two ends. This CDR3 is CASSPRGAVSEKLFF. The CDR3, as DNA: TGTGCCAGCAGCCCCCGGGGGGCGGTATCTGAAAAACTGTTTTTT.

The chain employs TRBV5-8 and TRBJ1-2, with 11 positions matching TRBD1. Germline values: CDR1 SGHTS, CDR2 YDEGEE. Trimming removed 4 bases from V and 7 bases from J; junction bases left unmatched: 9. CDR3 size: 15 residues. CDR3 protein: CASSTRWDRGFGYTF. The CDR3 nucleotides are TGTGCCAGCAGCACTCGTTGGGACAGGGGGTTTGGCTACACCTTC.

V is TRBV9 and J is TRBJ1-3; D gene ambiguous. The CDR3 runs 13 residues. V shed 9 bases and J shed 3 bases, with 13 bases lying between them. Germline V gene lookup returns CDR1 SGDLS and CDR2 YYNGEE. CDR3: CATPPISGNTIYF. The CDR3 DNA sequence: TGTGCCACCCCCCCGATTAGTGGAAACACCATATATTTT. The full variable domain, completed using reference TRBV9 and TRBJ1-3, is DSGVTQTPKHLITATGQRVTLRCSPRSGDLSVYWYQQSLDQGLQFLIQYYNGEERAKGNILERFSAQQFPDLHSELNLSSLELGDSALYFCATPPISGNTIYFGEGSWLTVV.

The rearrangement links TRBV29-1 to TRBJ1-2, with 8 bases fitting TRBD1. V shed 2 bases, J shed 3 bases, and the junction held 8 bases outside the gene matches. CDR1 is SQVTM, CDR2 ANQGSEA, per germline. The CDR3 has 15 amino acids. CDR3 sequence reads: CSVEKPGGADYGYTF. The CDR3 DNA reads as TGCAGCGTTGAAAAGCCAGGGGGCGCGGACTATGGCTACACCTTC.

This clone was recorded once. The genes are TRBV7-2 and TRBJ2-2, with D unclear. The germline CDR1 and CDR2 sequences are SGHTA and FQGNSA. The V end lost 5 bases, the J end lost 6 bases, and 13 bases lay between the germline ends. There are 14 residues in the CDR3. The chain's CDR3 is CASSLTRVAGELFF. The CDR3, as DNA: TGTGCCAGCAGCCTAACAAGGGTGGCCGGGGAGCTGTTTTTT.

The chain employs TRBV7-6 and TRBJ2-3, with 7 bases that match TRBD1. The CDR3 is 13 residues long. V was clipped by 4 bases and J by 7 bases; unmatched bases: 5. Germline V gives CDR1 SGHVS, CDR2 FNYEAQ. CDR3 region: CASSSYRGNTQYF. CDR3 nucleotide sequence: TGTGCCAGCAGCTCTTACAGGGGTAATACGCAGTATTTT.

The gene calls are TRBV6-1 and TRBJ2-3; TRBD2 agrees at 13 bases. Germline V gene sequence: CDR1 MNHNS, CDR2 SASEGT. This CDR3 has 17 residues. V shed 2 bases, J shed 1 base, and the junction held 3 bases outside the gene matches. CDR3 protein: CASSEWGLAGRTDTQYF. The CDR3 bases are TGTGCCAGCAGTGAATGGGGACTAGCGGGGCGCACAGATACGCAGTATTTT.

This clone was seen once. The V call is TRBV10-3, the J call TRBJ2-7, with 7 bases matching TRBD2. The V and J ends lost 7 bases and 6 bases, in that order; junction bases with no gene match: 9. The germline gives CDR1 ENHRY, CDR2 SYGVKD. The CDR3 extends over 13 amino acids. CDR3: CAIKGGPSGEQYF. CDR3 in DNA: TGTGCCATCAAGGGAGGGCCCAGCGGCGAGCAGTACTTC.

The J gene is TRBJ2-1, the V gene TRBV19; the match to TRBD2 covers 9 bases. CDR1 LNHDA and CDR2 SQIVND come from the germline V gene (reference sequence). With 4 bases clipped from V and 1 base from J, the junction kept 11 bases outside the gene matches. The CDR3 covers 18 residues. Here the CDR3 reads CASSREEGGGASYNEQFF. The CDR3, as DNA: TGTGCCAGTAGTAGAGAGGAAGGCGGGGGGGCATCCTACAATGAGCAGTTCTTC.

The chain carries TRBV9 and TRBJ2-5, with TRBD2 identical over 10 bases. Germline lookup yields CDR1 SGDLS and CDR2 YYNGEE. Trimming took 2 bases from V and 4 from J; bases not matched to a gene: 5. This CDR3 spans 15 amino acids. CDR3 bases: TGTGCCAGCAGCGTCGCAGCGGGGGGGTTAGAGACCCAGTACTTC. It yields the protein CASSVAAGGLETQYF. The whole variable domain, filled in from reference TRBV9 and TRBJ2-5, reads DSGVTQTPKHLITATGQRVTLRCSPRSGDLSVYWYQQSLDQGLQFLIQYYNGEERAKGNILERFSAQQFPDLHSELNLSSLELGDSALYFCASSVAAGGLETQYFGPGTRLLVL.

The chain employs TRBV29-1 and TRBJ1-2, with D hard to call. The germline gives CDR1 SQVTM, CDR2 ANQGSEA. The CDR3 runs to 11 residues. V was trimmed by 1 base and J by 6 bases, leaving 6 bases between them. Written as DNA, the CDR3 is TGCAGCGTTGAAGGGCCAGATGGCTACACCTTC. As protein: CSVEGPDGYTF.

V is TRBV6-5 and J is TRBJ1-2; 11 bases fit TRBD1. V trimming: 2 bases; J trimming: 5 bases; junction bases outside the gene matches: 7. Germline assignment: CDR1 MNHEY and CDR2 SVGAGI. The CDR3 has 16 residues. The CDR3 DNA is TGTGCCAGCAGTTACATCAGGACAGGGGGCGGGTATGGCTACACCTTC. Protein: CASSYIRTGGGYGYTF.

This clone was found a few times. The chain uses TRBV2 and TRBJ2-2, with TRBD1 as a possible D gene (5 bases). This CDR3 has 13 residues. Germline V gives CDR1 SNHLY, CDR2 FYNNEI. The V and J ends lost 5 bases and 6 bases respectively, with 10 bases between them. CDR3 region: CASSYRQSGELFF. The CDR3 DNA reads TGTGCCAGCAGTTACCGACAGTCCGGGGAGCTGTTTTTT.